This record looks at one TCR beta chain sequence and its context. Its target is unknown. The CDR3 is 14 residues long. Trimming pared 2 bases from V and 1 base from J, leaving 8 bases between. Germline V CDR1 and CDR2: KGHSH, LQKENI. The protocol was immunoSEQ multiplex PCR, while the TCRdb copy is restricted to in-frame clones and leaves out a portion. The data hold 40,000 to 55,000 clones, with 88% observed a single time. The source of the sample is a study of OX40 agonist ivuxolimab in advanced cancers. Background on the study: Three patients, one with hepatocellular carcinoma and two with cutaneous melanoma, achieved partial responses. Study observations and caveats: Among T cells, CD8+ cells averaged more expanded clones than CD4+ cells. The study observed clonal expansion of CD4+ and CD8+ blood T cells by week 6 at 0.1 to 3.0 mg/kg.

Blood samples were obtained at baseline, cycle 4 day 1, and cycle 7 day 1. Sample: CD4+ or CD8+ T cells sorted from blood, taken in a trial of the OX40 agonist ivuxolimab. This clonotype was sampled from an adult with an advanced solid tumor such as melanoma, head and neck, liver or kidney cancer. The chain couples TRBV18 to TRBJ1-2; D is undetermined. This CDR3 reads CASSPWAGNYGYTF. The CDR3 bases are TGTGCCAGCTCACCATGGGCGGGTAACTATGGCTACACCTTC.